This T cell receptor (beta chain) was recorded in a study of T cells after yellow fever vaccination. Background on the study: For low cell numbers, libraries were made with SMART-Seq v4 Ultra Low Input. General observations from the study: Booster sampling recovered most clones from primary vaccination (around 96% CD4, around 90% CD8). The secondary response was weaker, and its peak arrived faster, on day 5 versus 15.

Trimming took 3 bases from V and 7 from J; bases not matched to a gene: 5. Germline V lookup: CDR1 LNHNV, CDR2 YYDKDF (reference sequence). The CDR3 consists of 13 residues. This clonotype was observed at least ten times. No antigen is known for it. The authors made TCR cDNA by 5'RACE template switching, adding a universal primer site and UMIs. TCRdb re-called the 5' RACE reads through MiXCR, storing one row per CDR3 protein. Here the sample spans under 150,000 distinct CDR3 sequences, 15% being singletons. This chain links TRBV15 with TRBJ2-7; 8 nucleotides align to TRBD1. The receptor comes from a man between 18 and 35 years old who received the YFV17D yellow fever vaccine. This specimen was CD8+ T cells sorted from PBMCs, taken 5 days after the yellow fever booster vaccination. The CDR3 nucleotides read TGTGCCACCAGCAGTGACAGGGGAGGAGAGCAGTACTTC. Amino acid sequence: CATSSDRGGEQYF.